A single T cell receptor (beta chain) is shown here with its context. This CDR3 region has 15 residues. The V gene end was trimmed by 0 bases and the J gene end by 4 bases; junction bases not matched to a gene: 5. The germline V gene encodes CDR1 SGHVS and CDR2 FQNEAQ. Clones were sequenced by immunoSEQ multiplex PCR, and TCRdb holds only the in-frame ones, with some missing. The sample includes approximately 60,000 clones, roughly three quarters of them seen just once. These data are taken from a study of memory CD4+ T cells and cytomegalovirus serostatus. The sort gate was single viable CD3+CD4+CD8-CD45RO+ cells for memory CD4+ T cells. Serum IgG to CMV pp150, pp28, p38 and p52 defined serostatus.

This sequence was found in an adult in good health and CMV-seronegative. The chain recombines TRBV7-8 with TRBJ1-2, with 7 bases aligning to TRBD1. The sample comprised memory CD4+ T cells from blood. In DNA, the CDR3 is TGTGCCAGCAGCTTAGCCGGGACAGAACTCTATGGCTACACCTTC. Amino acids: CASSLAGTELYGYTF.